This TCR beta chain stems from a study of human T cells and chemical hapten exposure. Study-level information: Among samples, TCR yields varied mainly because of small differences in pooled library volume. Study-level results: Unchanged with DPC sensitization were TCRs above 1 in 1000 frequency.

The time point is: patch test 3, about 24 weeks after DPC sensitization. Treatment: therapeutic diphenylcyclopropenone sensitization with weekly scalp DPC. Worth noting for this clonotype: The target antigen is unknown.

The germline V gene has CDR1 LGHDT and CDR2 YNNKEL (reference sequence). This CDR3 spans 13 amino acids. V dropped 4 bases and J dropped 8; count of bases not matched to a gene: 5. MiXCR, applied by TCRdb to the RACE reads, yields one record per CDR3 protein. The sample consists of about 90,000 distinct CDR3 sequences, roughly a tenth of them appearing once. Material: whole blood, obtained in connection with sensitization to the hapten diphenylcyclopropenone (DPC). This chain connects TRBV3-1 to TRBJ1-1, with TRBD1 identical over 9 bases. This TCR derives from a woman younger than 45 with alopecia areata. Some clones in this sample may be carry-over from other donors' samples. CDR3 sequence reads: CASSPGQGLEAFF. The CDR3, as DNA: TGTGCCAGCAGCCCGGGACAGGGCCTCGAAGCTTTCTTT.